The 22 T cell receptor beta chains listed next were all sequenced from one sample in a study of T cell responses to AZD1222 COVID-19 vaccine. Measured with immunoSEQ multiplex PCR; TCRdb has only the in-frame clones, and not every one. The sample has fewer than 180,000 clones, 94% seen once. The sample here was peripheral blood, taken on day 0 of AZD1222 vaccination. The receptors were gathered from an adult in good health.

V usage is TRBV12-3 or TRBV12-4 and J usage is TRBJ2-5; the D gene is possibly TRBD1 (7 bases). Trimming took 6 bases from V and 4 from J, leaving 12 bases between them. The CDR3 loop spans 13 amino acids. The CDR3: CASSNQGGETQYF. The CDR3 region has the DNA TGTGCCAGCAGCAATCAGGGGGGAGAGACCCAGTACTTC.

This clone is a singleton in its sample. V usage is TRBV29-1 and J usage is TRBJ1-2, with 7 bases identical to TRBD1. V lost 7 bases, J lost 3 bases, and 2 bases stayed unmatched. Germline CDR1 reads SQVTM; CDR2 reads ANQGSEA. The CDR3 covers 11 residues. Here the CDR3 reads CSAGTDYGYTF. CDR3 bases: TGCAGCGCAGGGACAGACTATGGCTACACCTTC.

V is TRBV28 and J is TRBJ1-4; D is unresolved. Germline V gives CDR1 MDHEN, CDR2 SYDVKM. Trimming removed 6 bases at V and 1 base at J, with 12 bases between. CDR3 length: 15 residues. The CDR3 reads CASSPVGGTNEKLFF. The CDR3 DNA follows: TGTGCCAGCAGCCCAGTAGGAGGAACTAATGAAAAACTGTTTTTT.

This clone was recorded once. The chain joins TRBV10-1 to TRBJ2-1; tentative D call: TRBD1 (6 bases). In germline, CDR1 is WNHNN, CDR2 SYGVQD (reference sequence). The CDR3 contains 16 residues. The V and J ends lost 3 bases and 3 bases respectively, with 15 bases between them. This CDR3 is CASSEYRVSDYNEQFF. CDR3 coding DNA: TGCGCCAGCAGTGAATACAGGGTATCTGACTACAATGAGCAGTTCTTC.

The chain employs TRBV2 and TRBJ1-1, with 9 bases matching TRBD1. The CDR3 sequence is 12 residues long. The J segment lost 10 bases and the V segment lost 7 bases, leaving 7 bases of the junction unmatched. Germline V gene data show CDR1 as SNHLY and CDR2 as FYNNEI. The CDR3 spells CASTGQGFLAFF. The CDR3 region has the DNA TGTGCCAGCACCGGACAGGGGTTTTTAGCTTTCTTT.

This rearrangement joins TRBV10-1 to TRBJ1-2, with D maybe TRBD1 (5 bases). The length of the CDR3 is 15 residues. V shed 1 base and J shed 5 bases, with 14 bases lying between them. Germline CDR1 and CDR2: WNHNN and SYGVQD (reference sequence). The CDR3 region has the DNA TGCGCCAGCAGTGAGTTGGGGACCCTACCTTATGGCTACACCTTC. This gives the protein CASSELGTLPYGYTF.

This chain links TRBV25-1 with TRBJ1-2; 9 bases are shared with TRBD1. This CDR3 spans 14 amino acids. The V and J ends lost 1 base and 5 bases, in that order; junction bases with no gene match: 2. Per the germline V gene, CDR1 is MGHDK and CDR2 is SYGVNS. The CDR3 spells CASSEWGTGYGYTF. CDR3 DNA sequence: TGTGCCAGCAGTGAATGGGGGACAGGGTATGGCTACACCTTC.

V is TRBV11-2 and J is TRBJ2-3; 7 bases are a match to TRBD1. This CDR3 has 15 amino acids. Germline-derived CDR1 and CDR2 are SGHAT and FQNNGV. V lost 1 base, J lost 0 bases, and 1 base stayed unmatched. The CDR3 bases are TGTGCCAGCAGCTTAGGACAGGGTAGCACAGATACGCAGTATTTT. As protein: CASSLGQGSTDTQYF.

This clone has just one count. The rearrangement joins TRBV11-2 to TRBJ2-1; D tentatively reads TRBD1 or TRBD2 (6 bases each). Germline CDR1 reads SGHAT; CDR2 reads FQNNGV. CDR3 length equals 14 residues. V lost 1 base, J lost 6 bases, and 10 bases lay in between. The chain's CDR3 is CASSLVEGGNEQFF. The CDR3 DNA reads TGTGCCAGCAGCTTAGTTGAGGGGGGCAATGAGCAGTTCTTC.

The chain couples TRBV19 to TRBJ2-1; no reliable D call. Germline V gene data show CDR1 as LNHDA and CDR2 as SQIVND (reference sequence). The CDR3 is made up of 16 amino acids. The V gene lost 0 bases and the J gene lost 7 bases, with 16 bases spanning the gap. CDR3 in amino acids: CASSIDYPSATNEQFF. Here the CDR3 DNA reads TGTGCCAGTAGTATAGATTACCCCAGTGCTACGAATGAGCAGTTCTTC.

The genes are TRBV6-5 and TRBJ1-1; perhaps TRBD1 as D (5 bases). The V and J ends lost 6 bases and 11 bases respectively, with 16 bases between them. Germline V lookup: CDR1 MNHEY, CDR2 SVGAGI. CDR3 length equals 12 residues. The CDR3 region has the DNA TGTGCCAGCAGCCCCTCGGGGGTAGGCGCTTTCTTT. Residues: CASSPSGVGAFF.

This rearrangement joins TRBV7-2 to TRBJ2-2; 12 positions agree with TRBD2. The ends lost 5 bases at V and 7 bases at J; junction bases unmatched: 8. CDR1 and CDR2 from the germline V gene are SGHTA and FQGNSA. This CDR3 is 16 amino acids long. CDR3 amino acids: CASSPLAGGPSGELFF. The CDR3 bases are TGTGCCAGCAGCCCCCTAGCGGGAGGGCCAAGCGGGGAGCTGTTTTTT.

The chain combines TRBV5-1 with TRBJ1-3, with D uncertain. Between the trimmed V and J ends, which lost 5 bases and 3 bases, there was a span of 9 bases. The CDR3 loop spans 13 amino acids. Looked up from germline, CDR1 is SGHRS and CDR2 is YFSETQ. The CDR3 DNA reads as TGCGCCAGCAGTAGGTCAGATGGAAACACCATATATTTT. It specifies CASSRSDGNTIYF.

The genes are TRBV18 and TRBJ1-3; TRBD1 is a possible D gene (5 bases). V gave up 6 bases and J gave up 3 bases, with 18 bases separating them. CDR3 size: 16 residues. Germline V gene lookup returns CDR1 KGHSH and CDR2 LQKENI. CDR3 coding DNA: TGTGCCAGCTCGCACCTACAGGAGAGTTTTGGAAACACCATATATTTT. Protein product: CASSHLQESFGNTIYF.

The chain recombines TRBV19 with TRBJ2-1; no reliable D call. The CDR3 is 16 amino acids. The germline V and J ends were trimmed by 3 bases and 2 bases, with 14 bases remaining between them. From germline, CDR1 is LNHDA and CDR2 SQIVND (reference sequence). CDR3 in amino acids: CASSINPAQPYNEQFF. CDR3 sequence (DNA): TGTGCCAGTAGTATCAACCCAGCGCAACCCTACAATGAGCAGTTCTTC.

The chain joins TRBV7-9 to TRBJ2-1; the D gene is possibly TRBD2 (5 bases). Germline values: CDR1 SEHNR, CDR2 FQNEAQ (reference sequence). This CDR3 has 14 amino acids. Trimming removed 2 bases at V and 15 bases at J, with 20 bases between. CDR3 DNA sequence: TGTGCCAGCAGCTTACCTCGAGAGGGCCAAAGGTGGTTCTTC. As protein: CASSLPREGQRWFF. The full variable domain, rest sourced from reference TRBV7-9 and TRBJ2-1, is DTGVSQNPRHKITKRGQNVTFRCDPISEHNRLYWYRQTLGQGPEFLTYFQNEAQLEKSRLLSDRFSAERPKGSFSTLEIQRTEQGDSAMYLCASSLPREGQRWFFGPGTRLTVL.

V is TRBV6-5 and J is TRBJ1-2; TRBD1 aligns across 7 bases. The CDR3 has 15 residues. The V gene end was trimmed by 2 bases and the J gene end by 3 bases; junction bases not matched to a gene: 6. The V gene's germline CDR1 is MNHEY and CDR2 SVGAGI. The CDR3 region has the DNA TGTGCCAGCAGTTACAACAGGGGAGACCACTATGGCTACACCTTC. This gives the protein CASSYNRGDHYGYTF.

The rearrangement uses TRBV12-3 or TRBV12-4 and TRBJ1-2, with unresolved D. The V gene lost 5 bases and the J gene lost 3 bases, with 7 bases spanning the gap. CDR3 length equals 12 residues. The CDR3 bases are TGTGCCAGCAGTATTACTGACTATGGCTACACCTTC. This codes for CASSITDYGYTF.

The chain uses TRBV7-8 and TRBJ1-1; D remains unclear. This CDR3 comprises 10 residues. The germline V gene has CDR1 SGHVS and CDR2 FQNEAQ. V shed 1 base and J shed 7 bases, with 1 base lying between them. The CDR3 region has the DNA TGTGCCAGCAGCTTAGTTGAAGCTTTCTTT. Encoded protein: CASSLVEAFF. The full variable domain, with the rest looked up from reference TRBV7-8 and TRBJ1-1, is GAGVSQSPRYKVAKRGQDVALRCDPISGHVSLFWYQQALGQGPEFLTYFQNEAQLDKSGLPSDRFFAERPEGSVSTLKIQRTQQEDSAVYLCASSLVEAFFGQGTRLTVV.

V and J are TRBV4-2 and TRBJ2-1; 8 positions agree with TRBD2. Trimming cost V 1 base and J 3 bases; bases outside gene matches: 5. The CDR3 is made up of 16 amino acids. In germline, CDR1 is LGHNA, CDR2 YNFKEQ. In DNA form, the CDR3 reads TGTGCCAGCAGCCAAGCAACTAGCGGTCACTACAATGAGCAGTTCTTC. Residues: CASSQATSGHYNEQFF.

This clone has only one observation. CDR3 sequence (DNA): TGTGCCAGCAGCTTAGCCCTCACACCCGTCGAGACCTATGGCTACACCTTC. It encodes CASSLALTPVETYGYTF. The chain employs TRBV7-8 and TRBJ1-2; D is undetermined. V was shortened by 0 bases and J by 4 bases, with 18 bases between the two germline ends. The CDR3 covers 17 residues. Germline CDR1 and CDR2: SGHVS and FQNEAQ.

The chain carries TRBV4-1 and TRBJ1-6; 9 bases align to TRBD1. The V and J ends lost 4 bases and 8 bases, in that order; junction bases with no gene match: 9. The CDR3 is made up of 16 amino acids. Germline CDR1 reads MGHRA; CDR2 reads YSYEKL. CDR3 in amino acids: CASSPGQGPRDSPLHF. The CDR3 DNA is TGCGCCAGCAGCCCCGGACAGGGGCCACGGGATTCACCCCTCCACTTT.